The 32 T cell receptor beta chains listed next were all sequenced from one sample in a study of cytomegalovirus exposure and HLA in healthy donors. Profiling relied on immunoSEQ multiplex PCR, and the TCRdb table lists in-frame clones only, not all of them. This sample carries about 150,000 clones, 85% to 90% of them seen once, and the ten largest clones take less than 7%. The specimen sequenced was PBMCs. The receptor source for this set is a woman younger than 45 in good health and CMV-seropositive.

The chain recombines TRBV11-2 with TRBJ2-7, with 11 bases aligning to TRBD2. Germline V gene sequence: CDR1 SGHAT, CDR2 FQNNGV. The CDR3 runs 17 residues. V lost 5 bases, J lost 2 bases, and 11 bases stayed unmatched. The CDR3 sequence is CASSPPGTSGGAYEQYF. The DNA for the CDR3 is TGTGCCAGCAGCCCCCCCGGGACTAGCGGAGGGGCCTACGAGCAGTACTTC.

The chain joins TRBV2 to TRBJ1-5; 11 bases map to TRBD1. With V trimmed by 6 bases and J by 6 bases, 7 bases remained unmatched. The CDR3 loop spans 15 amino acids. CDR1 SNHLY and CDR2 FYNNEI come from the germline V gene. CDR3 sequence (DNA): TGTGCCAGCAGGTTAGGACAGGGGGCTGGTCAGCCCCAGCATTTT. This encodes CASRLGQGAGQPQHF.

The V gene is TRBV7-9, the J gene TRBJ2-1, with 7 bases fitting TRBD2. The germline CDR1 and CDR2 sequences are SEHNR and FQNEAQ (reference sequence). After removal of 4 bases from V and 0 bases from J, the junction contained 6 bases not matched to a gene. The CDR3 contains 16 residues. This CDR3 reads CASSSLRGVSYNEQFF. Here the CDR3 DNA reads TGTGCCAGCAGCTCTTTACGGGGGGTCTCCTACAATGAGCAGTTCTTC.

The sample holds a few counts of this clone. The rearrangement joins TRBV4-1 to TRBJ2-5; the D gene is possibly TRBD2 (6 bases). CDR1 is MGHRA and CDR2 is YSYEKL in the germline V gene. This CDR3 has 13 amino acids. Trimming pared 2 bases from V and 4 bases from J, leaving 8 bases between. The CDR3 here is CASSQWRGETQYF. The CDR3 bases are TGCGCCAGCAGCCAATGGAGGGGAGAGACCCAGTACTTC.

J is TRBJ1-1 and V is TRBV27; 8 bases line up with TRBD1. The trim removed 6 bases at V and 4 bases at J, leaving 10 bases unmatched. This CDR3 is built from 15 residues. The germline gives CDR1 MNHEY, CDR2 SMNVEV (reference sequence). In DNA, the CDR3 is TGTGCCAGCAGGATACAGGGGGTTCGGGGCACTGAAGCTTTCTTT. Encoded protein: CASRIQGVRGTEAFF.

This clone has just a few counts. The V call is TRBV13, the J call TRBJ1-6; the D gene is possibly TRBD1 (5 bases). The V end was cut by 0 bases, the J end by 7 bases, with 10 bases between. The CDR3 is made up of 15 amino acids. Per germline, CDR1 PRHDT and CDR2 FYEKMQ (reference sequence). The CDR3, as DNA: TGTGCCAGCAGCTTAGGCCGGGCAGGGAATTCACCCCTCCACTTT. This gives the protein CASSLGRAGNSPLHF.

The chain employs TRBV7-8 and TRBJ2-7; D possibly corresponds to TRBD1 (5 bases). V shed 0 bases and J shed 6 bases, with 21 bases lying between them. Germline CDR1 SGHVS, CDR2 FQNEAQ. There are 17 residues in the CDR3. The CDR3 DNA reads TGTGCCAGCAGCTTAGCGCCCACCGTAGGGGTTGGGCGCGAGCAGTACTTC. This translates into CASSLAPTVGVGREQYF.

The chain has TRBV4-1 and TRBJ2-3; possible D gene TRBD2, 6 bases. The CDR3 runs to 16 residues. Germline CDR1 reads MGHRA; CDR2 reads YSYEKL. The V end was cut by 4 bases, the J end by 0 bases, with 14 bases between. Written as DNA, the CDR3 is TGCGCCAGCAGCCCCTCCGGGCGGGAAAGCACAGATACGCAGTATTTT. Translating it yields CASSPSGRESTDTQYF.

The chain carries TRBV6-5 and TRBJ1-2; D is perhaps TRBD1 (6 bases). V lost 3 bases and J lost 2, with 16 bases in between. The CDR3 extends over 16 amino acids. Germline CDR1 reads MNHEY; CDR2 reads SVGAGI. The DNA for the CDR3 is TGTGCCAGCAGTTATTCCCCAGGGGCCGTAAACTATGGCTACACCTTC. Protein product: CASSYSPGAVNYGYTF.

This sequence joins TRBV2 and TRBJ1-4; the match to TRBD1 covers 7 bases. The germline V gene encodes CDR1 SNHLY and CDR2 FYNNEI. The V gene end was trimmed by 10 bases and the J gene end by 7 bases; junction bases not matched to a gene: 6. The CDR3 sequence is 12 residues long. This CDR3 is CATTGEGEKLFF. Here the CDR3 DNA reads TGTGCCACCACAGGGGAAGGTGAAAAACTGTTTTTT.

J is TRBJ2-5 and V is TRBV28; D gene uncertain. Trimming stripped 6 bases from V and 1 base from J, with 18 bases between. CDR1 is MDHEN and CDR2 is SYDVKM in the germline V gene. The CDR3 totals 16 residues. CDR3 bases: TGTGCCAGCAGCCCTCGCGGTGGATTTCTCCAAGAGACCCAGTACTTC. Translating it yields CASSPRGGFLQETQYF.

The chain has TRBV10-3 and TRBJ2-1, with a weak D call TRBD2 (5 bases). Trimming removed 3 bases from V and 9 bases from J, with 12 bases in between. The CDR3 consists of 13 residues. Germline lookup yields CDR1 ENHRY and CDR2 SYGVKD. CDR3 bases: TGTGCCATCAGTGACCCATCTAGCATTGAGCAGTTCTTC. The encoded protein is CAISDPSSIEQFF.

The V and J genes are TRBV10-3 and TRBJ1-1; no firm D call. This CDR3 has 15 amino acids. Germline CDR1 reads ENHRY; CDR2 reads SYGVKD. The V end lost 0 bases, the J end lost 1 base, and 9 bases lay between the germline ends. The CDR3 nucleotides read TGTGCCATCAGTGAGTCATTAGGAGCGAACACTGAAGCTTTCTTT. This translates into CAISESLGANTEAFF.

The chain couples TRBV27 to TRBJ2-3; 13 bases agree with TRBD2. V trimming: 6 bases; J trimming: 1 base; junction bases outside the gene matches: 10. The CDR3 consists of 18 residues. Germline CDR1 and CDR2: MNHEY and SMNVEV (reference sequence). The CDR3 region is CASRGGTSGNIGTDTQYF. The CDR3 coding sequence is TGTGCCAGCAGGGGAGGGACTAGCGGGAATATCGGCACAGATACGCAGTATTTT.

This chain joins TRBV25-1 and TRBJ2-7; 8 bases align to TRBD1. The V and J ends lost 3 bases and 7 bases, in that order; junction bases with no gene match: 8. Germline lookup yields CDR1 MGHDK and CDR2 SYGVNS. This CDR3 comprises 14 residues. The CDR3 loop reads CASSDMQGAREQYF. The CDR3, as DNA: TGTGCCAGCAGTGACATGCAGGGGGCGCGGGAGCAGTACTTC.

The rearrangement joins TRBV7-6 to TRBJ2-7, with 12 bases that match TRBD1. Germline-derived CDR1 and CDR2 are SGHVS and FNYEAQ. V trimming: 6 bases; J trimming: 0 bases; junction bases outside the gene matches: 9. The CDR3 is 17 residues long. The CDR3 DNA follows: TGTGCCAGCAGGGTTGGGACAGGGGGCGAATCCTCCTACGAGCAGTACTTC. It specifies CASRVGTGGESSYEQYF.

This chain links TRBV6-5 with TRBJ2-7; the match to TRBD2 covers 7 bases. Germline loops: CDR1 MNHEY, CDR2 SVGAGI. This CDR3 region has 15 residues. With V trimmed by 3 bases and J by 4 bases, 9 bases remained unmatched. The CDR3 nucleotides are TGTGCCAGCAGTTATGGGTCGGGGGGATCTTACGAGCAGTACTTC. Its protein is CASSYGSGGSYEQYF.

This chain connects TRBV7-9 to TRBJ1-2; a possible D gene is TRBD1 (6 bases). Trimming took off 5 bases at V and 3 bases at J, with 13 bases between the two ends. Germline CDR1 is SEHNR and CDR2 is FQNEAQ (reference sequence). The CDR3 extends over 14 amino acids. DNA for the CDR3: TGTGCCAGCAGCACCGGCAGGGGTGACTATGGCTACACCTTC. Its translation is CASSTGRGDYGYTF.

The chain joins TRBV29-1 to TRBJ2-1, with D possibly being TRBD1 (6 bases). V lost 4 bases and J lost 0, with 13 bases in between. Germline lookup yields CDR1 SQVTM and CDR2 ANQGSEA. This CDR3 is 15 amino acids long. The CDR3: CSVVRDTSSYNEQFF. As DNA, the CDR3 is TGCAGCGTTGTAAGGGACACCAGCTCCTACAATGAGCAGTTCTTC.

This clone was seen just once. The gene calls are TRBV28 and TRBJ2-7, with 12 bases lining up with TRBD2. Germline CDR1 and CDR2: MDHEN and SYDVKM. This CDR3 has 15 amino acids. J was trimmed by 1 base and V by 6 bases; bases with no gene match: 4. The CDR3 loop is CASSQGLAGSYEQYF. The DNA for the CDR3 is TGTGCCAGCAGCCAGGGACTAGCGGGTTCCTACGAGCAGTACTTC.

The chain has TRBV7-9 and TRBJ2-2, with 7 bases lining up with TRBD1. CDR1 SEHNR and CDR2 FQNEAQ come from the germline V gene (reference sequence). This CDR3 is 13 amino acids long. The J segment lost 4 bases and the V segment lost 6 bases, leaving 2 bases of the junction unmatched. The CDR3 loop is CASRTGVTGELFF. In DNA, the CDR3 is TGTGCCAGCAGAACAGGGGTCACCGGGGAGCTGTTTTTT. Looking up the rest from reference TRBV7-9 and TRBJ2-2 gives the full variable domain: DTGVSQNPRHKITKRGQNVTFRCDPISEHNRLYWYRQTLGQGPEFLTYFQNEAQLEKSRLLSDRFSAERPKGSFSTLEIQRTEQGDSAMYLCASRTGVTGELFFGEGSRLTVL.

The CDR3 bases are TGTGCCAGCAGTCAGCGGAACACCGGGGAGCTGTTTTTT. Translation: CASSQRNTGELFF. The J gene is TRBJ2-2, the V gene TRBV2; D uncertain. The germline V and J ends were trimmed by 5 bases and 1 base, with 5 bases remaining between them. Germline-derived CDR1 and CDR2 are SNHLY and FYNNEI. This CDR3 contains 13 residues.

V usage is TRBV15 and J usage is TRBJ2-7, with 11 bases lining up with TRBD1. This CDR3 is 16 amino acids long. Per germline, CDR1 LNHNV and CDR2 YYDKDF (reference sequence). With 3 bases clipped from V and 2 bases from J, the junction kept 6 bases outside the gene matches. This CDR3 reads CATSSAPGQGAYEQYF. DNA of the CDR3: TGTGCCACCAGCAGTGCGCCGGGACAGGGGGCCTACGAGCAGTACTTC.

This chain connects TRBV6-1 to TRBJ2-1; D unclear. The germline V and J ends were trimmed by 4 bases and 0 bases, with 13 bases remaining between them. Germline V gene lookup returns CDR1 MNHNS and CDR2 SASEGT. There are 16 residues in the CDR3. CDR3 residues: CASSVRSHSSYNEQFF. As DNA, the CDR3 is TGTGCCAGCAGTGTCCGCTCGCACTCCTCCTACAATGAGCAGTTCTTC.

The CDR3 nucleotides are TGCAGCGCCCTACTAGCGGGAGACTACGAGCAGTACTTC. Amino acids: CSALLAGDYEQYF. The chain joins TRBV29-1 to TRBJ2-7; 11 bases are shared with TRBD2. Germline lookup yields CDR1 SQVTM and CDR2 ANQGSEA. This CDR3 region has 13 residues. The J segment lost 3 bases and the V segment lost 7 bases, leaving 5 bases of the junction unmatched.

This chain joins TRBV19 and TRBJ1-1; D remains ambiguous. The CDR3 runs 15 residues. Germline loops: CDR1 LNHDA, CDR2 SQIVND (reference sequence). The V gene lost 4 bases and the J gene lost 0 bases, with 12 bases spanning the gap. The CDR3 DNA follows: TGTGCCAGTAGTAGTCACAGCAACATGAACACTGAAGCTTTCTTT. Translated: CASSSHSNMNTEAFF.

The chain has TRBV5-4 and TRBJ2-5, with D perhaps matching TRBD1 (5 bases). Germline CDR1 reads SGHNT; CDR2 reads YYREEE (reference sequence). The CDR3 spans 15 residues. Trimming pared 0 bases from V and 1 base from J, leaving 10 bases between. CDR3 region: CASSLAQGRQETQYF. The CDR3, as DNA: TGTGCCAGCAGCTTGGCGCAGGGCCGCCAAGAGACCCAGTACTTC. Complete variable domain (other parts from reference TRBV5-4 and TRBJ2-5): ETGVTQSPTHLIKTRGQQVTLRCSSQSGHNTVSWYQQALGQGPQFIFQYYREEENGRGNFPPRFSGLQFPNYSSELNVNALELDDSALYLCASSLAQGRQETQYFGPGTRLLVL.

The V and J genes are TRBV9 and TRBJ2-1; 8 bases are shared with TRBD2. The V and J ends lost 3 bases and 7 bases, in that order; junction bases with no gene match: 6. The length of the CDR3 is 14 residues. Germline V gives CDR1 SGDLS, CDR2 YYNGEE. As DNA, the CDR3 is TGTGCCAGCAGCGCCCAGGGCGGGAGGAATGAGCAGTTCTTC. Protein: CASSAQGGRNEQFF.

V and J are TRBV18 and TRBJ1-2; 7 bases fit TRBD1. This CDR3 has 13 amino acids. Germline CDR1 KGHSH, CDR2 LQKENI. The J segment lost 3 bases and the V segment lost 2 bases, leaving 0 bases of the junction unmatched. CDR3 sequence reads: CASSPGQDYGYTF. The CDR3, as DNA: TGTGCCAGCTCACCAGGACAGGACTATGGCTACACCTTC. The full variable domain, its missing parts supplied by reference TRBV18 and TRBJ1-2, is NAGVMQNPRHLVRRRGQEARLRCSPMKGHSHVYWYRQLPEEGLKFMVYLQKENIIDESGMPKERFSAEFPKEGPSILRIQQVVRGDSAAYFCASSPGQDYGYTFGSGTRLTVV.

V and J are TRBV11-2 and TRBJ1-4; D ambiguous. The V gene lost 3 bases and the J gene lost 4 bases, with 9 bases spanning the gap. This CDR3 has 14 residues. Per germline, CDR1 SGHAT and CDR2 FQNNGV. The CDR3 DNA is TGTGCCAGCAGCTTGAACGTCGGTAATGAAAAACTGTTTTTT. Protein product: CASSLNVGNEKLFF.

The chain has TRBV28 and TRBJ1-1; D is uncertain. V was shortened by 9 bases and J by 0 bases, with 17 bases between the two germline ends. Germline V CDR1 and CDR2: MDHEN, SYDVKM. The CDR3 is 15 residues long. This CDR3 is CASTLNPRLNTEAFF. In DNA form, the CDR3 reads TGTGCCAGTACCCTGAACCCGAGGTTGAACACTGAAGCTTTCTTT.

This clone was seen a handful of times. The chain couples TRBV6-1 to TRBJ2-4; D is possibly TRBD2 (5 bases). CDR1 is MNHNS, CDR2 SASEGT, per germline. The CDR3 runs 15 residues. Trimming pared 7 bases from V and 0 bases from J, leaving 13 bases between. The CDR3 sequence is CASKDYLTAKNIQYF. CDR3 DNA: TGTGCCAGCAAAGACTACCTCACAGCCAAAAACATTCAGTACTTC.